The entry below describes one T cell receptor (beta chain). Sequenced by immunoSEQ multiplex PCR; TCRdb stores in-frame clones only, minus some. The repertoire holds over 85,000 clones, with roughly 82% as singletons. This sample was taken from a study of blood T cell repertoires in COVID-19. From germline, CDR1 is SGHTA and CDR2 FQGNSA. Unmatched junction bases numbered 7, after V lost 5 bases and J lost 5 bases. The CDR3 runs to 15 residues. V is TRBV7-2 and J is TRBJ2-1; 9 bases are shared with TRBD2. Sequences were obtained from peripheral blood. The clonotype was recovered from a human donor in a cohort sampled during active COVID-19. The CDR3 here is CASSRIAGVNNEQFF. The CDR3 bases are TGTGCCAGCAGCCGGATAGCGGGAGTTAACAATGAGCAGTTCTTC.